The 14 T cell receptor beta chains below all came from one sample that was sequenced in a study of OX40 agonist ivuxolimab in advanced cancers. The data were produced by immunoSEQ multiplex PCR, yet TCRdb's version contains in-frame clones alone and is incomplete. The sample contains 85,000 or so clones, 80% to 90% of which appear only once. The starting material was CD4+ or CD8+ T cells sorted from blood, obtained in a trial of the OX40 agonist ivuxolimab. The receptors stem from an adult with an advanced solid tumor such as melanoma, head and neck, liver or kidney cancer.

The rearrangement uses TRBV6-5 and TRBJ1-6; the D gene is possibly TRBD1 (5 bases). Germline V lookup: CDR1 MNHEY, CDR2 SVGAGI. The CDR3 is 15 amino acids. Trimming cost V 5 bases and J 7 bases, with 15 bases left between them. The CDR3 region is CASSASGTPNSPLHF. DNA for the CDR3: TGTGCCAGCAGTGCGTCGGGGACTCCAAATTCACCCCTCCACTTT.

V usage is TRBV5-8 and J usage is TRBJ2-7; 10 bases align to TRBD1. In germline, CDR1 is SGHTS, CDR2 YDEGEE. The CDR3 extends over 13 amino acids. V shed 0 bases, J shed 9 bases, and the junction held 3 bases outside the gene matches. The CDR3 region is CASSLGGDRGQYF. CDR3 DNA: TGTGCCAGCAGCTTGGGCGGGGACAGGGGGCAGTACTTC.

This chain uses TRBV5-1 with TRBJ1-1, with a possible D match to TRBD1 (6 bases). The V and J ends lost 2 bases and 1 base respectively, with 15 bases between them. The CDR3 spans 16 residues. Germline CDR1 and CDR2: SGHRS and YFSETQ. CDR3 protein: CASSLDLRGENTEAFF. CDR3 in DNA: TGCGCCAGCAGCTTAGACCTTAGGGGGGAGAACACTGAAGCTTTCTTT.

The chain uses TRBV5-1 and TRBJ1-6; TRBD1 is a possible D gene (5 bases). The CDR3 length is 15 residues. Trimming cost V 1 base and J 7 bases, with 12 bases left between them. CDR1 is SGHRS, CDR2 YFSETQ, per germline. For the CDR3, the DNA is TGCGCCAGCAGCTTGTCGGGACTCCAAAATTCACCCCTCCACTTT. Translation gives CASSLSGLQNSPLHF.

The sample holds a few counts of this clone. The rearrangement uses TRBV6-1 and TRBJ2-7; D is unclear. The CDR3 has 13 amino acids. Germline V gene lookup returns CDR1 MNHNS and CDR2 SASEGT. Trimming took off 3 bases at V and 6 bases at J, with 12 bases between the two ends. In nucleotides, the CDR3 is TGTGCCAGCAGTGATTTGACAATCACCGAGCAGTACTTC. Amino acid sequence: CASSDLTITEQYF.

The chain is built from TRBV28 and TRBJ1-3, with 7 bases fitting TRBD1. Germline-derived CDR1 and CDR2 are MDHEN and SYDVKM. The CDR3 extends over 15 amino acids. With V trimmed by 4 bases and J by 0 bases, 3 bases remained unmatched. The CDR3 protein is CASSSGQSSGNTIYF. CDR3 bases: TGTGCCAGCAGTTCGGGACAGAGCTCTGGAAACACCATATATTTT.

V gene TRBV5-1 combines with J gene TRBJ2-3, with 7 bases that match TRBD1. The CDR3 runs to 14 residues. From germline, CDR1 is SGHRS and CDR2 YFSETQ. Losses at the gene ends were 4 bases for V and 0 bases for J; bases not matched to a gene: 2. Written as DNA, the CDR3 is TGCGCCAGCAGCCCAGGGGGAAGCACAGATACGCAGTATTTT. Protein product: CASSPGGSTDTQYF.

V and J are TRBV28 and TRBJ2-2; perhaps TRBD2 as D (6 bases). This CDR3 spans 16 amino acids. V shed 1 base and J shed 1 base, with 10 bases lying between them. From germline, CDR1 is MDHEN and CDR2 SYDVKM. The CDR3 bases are TGTGCCAGCAGTTTATATGTCGGGGGGAACACCGGGGAGCTGTTTTTT. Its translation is CASSLYVGGNTGELFF.

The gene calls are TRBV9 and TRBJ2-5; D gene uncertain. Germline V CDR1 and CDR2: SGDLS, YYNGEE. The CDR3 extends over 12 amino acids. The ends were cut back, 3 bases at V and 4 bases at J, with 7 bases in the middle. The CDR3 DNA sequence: TGTGCCAGCAGCGGACCGCTAGAGACCCAGTACTTC. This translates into CASSGPLETQYF.

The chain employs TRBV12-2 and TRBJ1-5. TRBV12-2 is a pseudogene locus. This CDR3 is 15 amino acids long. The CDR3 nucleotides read TGTGCAAGTCGCTTAGCGCGAAAGGGAAGCCAGCCCCAGCATTTT. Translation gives CASRLARKGSQPQHF.

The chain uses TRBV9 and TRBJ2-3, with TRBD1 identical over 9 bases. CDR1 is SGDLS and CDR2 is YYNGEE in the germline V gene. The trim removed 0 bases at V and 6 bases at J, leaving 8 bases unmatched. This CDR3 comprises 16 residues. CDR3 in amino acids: CASSVGGGQGEDTQYF. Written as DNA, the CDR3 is TGTGCCAGCAGCGTAGGTGGGGGACAGGGTGAGGATACGCAGTATTTT.

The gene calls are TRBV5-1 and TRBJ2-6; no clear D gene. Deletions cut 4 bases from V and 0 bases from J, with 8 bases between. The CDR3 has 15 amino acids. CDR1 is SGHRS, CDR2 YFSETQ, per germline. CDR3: CASSEQISGANVLTF. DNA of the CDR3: TGCGCCAGCAGCGAACAAATCTCTGGGGCCAACGTCCTGACTTTC.

The CDR3 sequence is CASSLERVSYNSPLHF. CDR3 sequence (DNA): TGTGCCAGCAGCTTAGAGAGGGTTTCCTATAATTCACCCCTCCACTTT. The chain combines TRBV13 with TRBJ1-6; D gene ambiguous. The CDR3 has 16 residues. The ends were cut back, 1 base at V and 1 base at J, with 8 bases in the middle. Per the germline V gene, CDR1 is PRHDT and CDR2 is FYEKMQ (reference sequence).

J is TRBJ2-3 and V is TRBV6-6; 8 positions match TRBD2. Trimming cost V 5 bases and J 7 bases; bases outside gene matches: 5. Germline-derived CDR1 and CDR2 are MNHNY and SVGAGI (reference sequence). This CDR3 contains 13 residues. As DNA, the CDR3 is TGTGCCAGCAGTCGGACTAGCCCCCATACGCAGTATTTT. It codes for CASSRTSPHTQYF.